The source of this TCR beta chain is a study of tumor-infiltrating lymphocytes in primary liver carcinoma. The CDR3 spans 11 residues. Per germline, CDR1 MNHNS and CDR2 SASEGT. For blood RNA, unsorted whole blood served as the source, and germline DNA was extracted too. This clonotype was recorded only once. A junction end diverges from the germline sequence, so it may reflect a read error. Production of TCR beta cDNA used around 500 ng total RNA together with a constant-region primer. Employing slightly modified ARM-PCR, three nested multiplex PCR rounds were run, and these gave rise to the TCR beta libraries. It was with TRBV1-TRBV30 forward primers and a C-beta reverse primer that the first two PCR rounds were run, at about 9 cycles each. MiXCR, run by TCRdb on the multiplex PCR reads, gives a single entry per CDR3 protein. This sample has approximately 310,000 distinct CDR3 sequences; 65% occur once, and the top ten carry approximately 9%.

The receptor's source is a man aged 35 to 55 with primary liver carcinoma and hepatitis B virus infection. Material: peripheral blood. V usage is TRBV6-1 and J usage is TRBJ2-7; no definite D call. In DNA form, the CDR3 reads TGTGTCAGCACCAGAGACTACGAGCAGTACTTC. It is translated as CVSTRDYEQYF.